A selection of T cell receptor beta chains follows, all from one sample in a study of T cell responses to AZD1222 COVID-19 vaccine. TCRdb keeps only in-frame clones here, not all; method: immunoSEQ multiplex PCR. The data hold about 79,000 clones, with around 82% observed a single time. Sequences were derived from peripheral blood, sampled on day 0 of AZD1222 vaccination. The receptors originated from an adult in good health. Both conserved end residues are part of each CDR3. Each record gives: clone size, J gene, D gene, V gene, CDR3 DNA, CDR3 protein. The D gene is left open where the match is weak. Only part of the rows carry a size: once, few, many, or a class if the clone is expanded.

few TRBJ2-5 - TRBV7-7 TGTGCCAGCAGCCCCGGCCCCAACCAAGAGACCCAGTACTTC CASSPGPNQETQYF
- TRBJ1-3 - TRBV7-9 TGTGCCAGCAGCCCGGACAGCTCTGGAAACACCATATATTTT CASSPDSSGNTIYF
- TRBJ1-1 - TRBV2 TGTGCCAGCACCGACAGGTTCGGGAACACTGAAGCTTTCTTT CASTDRFGNTEAFF
- TRBJ1-6 TRBD1 TRBV3-1/TRBV3-2 TGTGCCAGCAGCCAAGAGTTCGGCAGGGGGTCGGTTTATTCACCCCTCCACTTT CASSQEFGRGSVYSPLHF
once TRBJ2-2 - TRBV19 TGTGCCAGTAGTATTGGCGGGGATCCCGGGGAGCTGTTTTTT CASSIGGDPGELFF
- TRBJ2-1 TRBD2 TRBV12-3/TRBV12-4 TGTGCCAGCAGCCCCTCGGGGGGACATGAGCAGTTCTTC CASSPSGGHEQFF
- TRBJ2-3 - TRBV19 TGTGCCAGTAGTACCTCCGGGACTAGCACAGATACGCAGTATTTT CASSTSGTSTDTQYF
- TRBJ1-5 - TRBV6-5 TGTGCCAGCAGTTCTTCCTTGGGCAATCAGCCCCAGCATTTT CASSSSLGNQPQHF
- TRBJ2-5 - TRBV12-3/TRBV12-4 TGTGCCAGCAGAGTTTATGGGGTGGAGACCCAGTACTTC CASRVYGVETQYF
- TRBJ2-3 - TRBV1 TGCACCAGCAGCCAAGCGGGAGAGGCACAGTATTTT CTSSQAGEAQYF
- TRBJ2-1 - TRBV29-1 TGCAGCGTTGGCTACAATGAGCAGTTCTTC CSVGYNEQFF
- TRBJ1-1 - TRBV7-2 TGTGCCAGCAGCTCCCAGGGGAACACTGAAGCTTTCTTT CASSSQGNTEAFF
- TRBJ2-3 TRBD2 TRBV11-2 TGTGCCAGCACCGAGACTAGCGCAGATACGCAGTATTTT CASTETSADTQYF
- TRBJ1-4 - TRBV11-2 TGTGCCAGCAGCTTAGGGGGGGTAGGGGAAAAACTGTTTTTT CASSLGGVGEKLFF
- TRBJ2-5 - TRBV6-6 TGTGCCAGCATTAAAGGGGGGGAGGAAGAGACCCAGTACTTC CASIKGGEEETQYF
- TRBJ1-6 - TRBV3-1/TRBV3-2 TGTGCCAGCAGCCAAGGAGGTCAGAATTCACCCCTCCACTTT CASSQGGQNSPLHF
- TRBJ1-5 - TRBV6-2/TRBV6-3 TGTGCCAGCAGTTACAACACAGGGTTCCGCGCGGATCAGCCCCAGCATTTT CASSYNTGFRADQPQHF
few TRBJ2-7 TRBD1 TRBV7-8 TGTGCCAGCAGCGCCCGGGACAGGGGGACCGAGCAGTACTTC CASSARDRGTEQYF
- TRBJ2-4 - TRBV25-1 TGTGCCAGCAGTGAATCCCAGAGGGTAGTAAACATTCAGTACTTC CASSESQRVVNIQYF
- TRBJ1-2 - TRBV5-4 TGTGCCAGCACCTCGGGGGCAGACTATGGCTACACCTTC CASTSGADYGYTF
- TRBJ1-1 - TRBV7-9 TGTGCCAGCAGCTCCCAGGGGCCTGAAGCTTTCTTT CASSSQGPEAFF
once TRBJ1-1 TRBD1 TRBV6-5 TGTGCCAGCAGAGGACAGGGGGCTGAAGCTTTCTTT CASRGQGAEAFF
- TRBJ1-2 - TRBV12-3/TRBV12-4 TGTGCCAGCAGCCCGGGCTTGGGCTATGGCTACACCTTC CASSPGLGYGYTF
- TRBJ1-1 - TRBV5-1 TGCGCCAGCAGCTCCGGACAAATTATGAACACTGAAGCTTTCTTT CASSSGQIMNTEAFF
- TRBJ1-2 - TRBV27 TGTGCCAGCAAGGAACAGGGTGGGGGCGGGGGCTACACCTTC CASKEQGGGGGYTF
- TRBJ2-5 - TRBV19 TGTGCCAGTAGTACCCCGGGGGCGAGGCCAGAGACCCAGTACTTC CASSTPGARPETQYF
- TRBJ1-1 - TRBV10-3 TGTGCCATCAGTGAGAGGCAGCCTCCGAACACTGAAGCTTTCTTT CAISERQPPNTEAFF
- TRBJ1-2 TRBD1 TRBV6-1 TGTGCCAGCAGTGAAGTCGGACAGGCATATGGCTACACCTTC CASSEVGQAYGYTF
- TRBJ2-5 - TRBV29-1 TGCAGCGTAACACAAGAGACCCAGTACTTC CSVTQETQYF
- TRBJ2-5 TRBD2 TRBV10-3 TGTGCCATCAGTGAGTCAGCGGGAGGGCCGGGTGAGACCCAGTACTTC CAISESAGGPGETQYF
- TRBJ1-1 - TRBV6-6 TGTGCCAGCACTAATTTTCGGGCGGAGACTTTCTTT CASTNFRAETFF
- TRBJ2-7 TRBD1 TRBV12-3/TRBV12-4 TGTGCCAGCACCTCAGGACAGGGGGCTATCGAGTACTTC CASTSGQGAIEYF
- TRBJ2-4 TRBD1 TRBV12-3/TRBV12-4 TGTGCCAGCAGCGGGGACAGTGGAAACATTCAGTACTTC CASSGDSGNIQYF
- TRBJ2-2 TRBD1 TRBV5-4 TGTGCCAGCAGCTTGGGGGGACAGACGAACACCGGGGAGCTGTTTTTT CASSLGGQTNTGELFF
- TRBJ1-6 - TRBV24-1 TGTGCCACCAGTGACCCCGGTGAGAGCTCCTATAATTCACCCCTCCACTTT CATSDPGESSYNSPLHF
- TRBJ1-4 - TRBV6-5 TGTGCCAGCACCAAATCGGGGCCTAATGAAAAACTGTTTTTT CASTKSGPNEKLFF
- TRBJ2-3 - TRBV30 TGTGCCTGGAGCGCTGAGTGGGGTAGCACAGATACGCAGTATTTT CAWSAEWGSTDTQYF
- TRBJ2-4 TRBD2 TRBV2 TGTGCCAGCAGTGATAACCGGCTAGCGGGAGGGGCCAAAAACATTCAGTACTTC CASSDNRLAGGAKNIQYF
- TRBJ2-1 - TRBV11-2 TGTGCCAGCAGCTTAGCAGTCATTTCCTACAATGAGCAGTTCTTC CASSLAVISYNEQFF
- TRBJ2-6 - TRBV5-6 TGTGCCAGCAGCGTCCGGGACAACCTGACTTTC CASSVRDNLTF
few TRBJ2-3 - TRBV5-1 TGCGCCAGCAGCTTGAGGGAAGCGGGCTTCACAGATACGCAGTATTTT CASSLREAGFTDTQYF
- TRBJ2-1 - TRBV4-1 TGCGCCAGCAGCAATCCGGGAGCTACCGGTGAGCAGTTCTTC CASSNPGATGEQFF
- TRBJ1-2 - TRBV15 TGTGCCACCAGCAGAGACAGGGGAAATGGCTACACCTTC CATSRDRGNGYTF
- TRBJ1-5 - TRBV28 TGTGCCAGCAGTTTATTCCTGGCGGGGGCTGAGCCCCAGCATTTT CASSLFLAGAEPQHF
- TRBJ1-5 - TRBV4-1 TGCGCCAGCAGCCAAGAAGGTACTAAGCCCCAGCATTTT CASSQEGTKPQHF
- TRBJ2-3 TRBD2 TRBV4-2 TGTGCCAGCAGCCTCCGACTAGCGGGGGGGGCCATCCCGGATACGCAGTATTTT CASSLRLAGGAIPDTQYF
- TRBJ1-6 - TRBV15 TGTGCCACCAGCAGATCCCTAGGGGGCTCCTATAATTCACCCCTCCACTTT CATSRSLGGSYNSPLHF
- TRBJ2-1 TRBD2 TRBV11-2 TGTGCCAGCAGCTTACACGGGACTACCTCCTACAATGAGCAGTTCTTC CASSLHGTTSYNEQFF
- TRBJ2-2 TRBD2 TRBV19 TGTGCCAGTAGTATTCCCCTAGCGGGAAACACCGGGGAGCTGTTTTTT CASSIPLAGNTGELFF
once TRBJ1-2 - TRBV6-5 TGTGCCAGCAGGGTCCCCTATGGCTACACCTTC CASRVPYGYTF
- TRBJ1-3 - TRBV11-3 TGTGCCAGCAGCTACGACGGAAACACCATATATTTT CASSYDGNTIYF
- TRBJ1-5 - TRBV6-2/TRBV6-3 TGTGCCAGCAGTTACCAGGCAGGGCTCAATCAGCCCCAGCATTTT CASSYQAGLNQPQHF
- TRBJ2-1 TRBD1 TRBV5-4 TGTGCCAGCAGCTTGACAGGACAGGGCCCAAAAGGGCAGTTCTTC CASSLTGQGPKGQFF